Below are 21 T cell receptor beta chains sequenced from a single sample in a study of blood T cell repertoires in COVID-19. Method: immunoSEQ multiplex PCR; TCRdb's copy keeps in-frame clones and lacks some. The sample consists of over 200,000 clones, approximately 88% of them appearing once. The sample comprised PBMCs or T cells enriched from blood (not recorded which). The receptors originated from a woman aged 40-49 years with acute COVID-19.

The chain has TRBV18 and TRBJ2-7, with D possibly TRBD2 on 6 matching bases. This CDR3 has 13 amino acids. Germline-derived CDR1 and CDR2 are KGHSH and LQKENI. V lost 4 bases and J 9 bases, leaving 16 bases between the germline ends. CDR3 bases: TGTGCCAGCTCACAATCGCGGGGCGAGGGGCAGTACGTC. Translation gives CASSQSRGEGQYV.

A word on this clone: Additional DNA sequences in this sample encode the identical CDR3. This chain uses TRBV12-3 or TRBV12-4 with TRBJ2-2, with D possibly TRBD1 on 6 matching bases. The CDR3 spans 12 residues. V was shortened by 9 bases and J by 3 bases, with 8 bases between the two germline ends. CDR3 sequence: CASNRDTGELFF. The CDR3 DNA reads TGTGCCAGTAACAGGGACACCGGGGAGCTGTTTTTT.

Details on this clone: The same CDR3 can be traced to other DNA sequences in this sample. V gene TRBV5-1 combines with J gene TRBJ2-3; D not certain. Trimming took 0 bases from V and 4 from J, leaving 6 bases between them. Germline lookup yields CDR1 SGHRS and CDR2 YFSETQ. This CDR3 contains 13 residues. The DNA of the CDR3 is TGCGCCAGCAGCTTGGGACGGGCAGATACGCAGTATTTT. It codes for CASSLGRADTQYF.

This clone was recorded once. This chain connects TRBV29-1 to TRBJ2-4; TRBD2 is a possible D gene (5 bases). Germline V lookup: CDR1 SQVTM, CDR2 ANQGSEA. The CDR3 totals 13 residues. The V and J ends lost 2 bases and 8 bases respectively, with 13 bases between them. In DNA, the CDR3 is TGCAGCGTTGAATGGACTCCCGGGGACATTCAGTACTTC. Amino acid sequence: CSVEWTPGDIQYF.

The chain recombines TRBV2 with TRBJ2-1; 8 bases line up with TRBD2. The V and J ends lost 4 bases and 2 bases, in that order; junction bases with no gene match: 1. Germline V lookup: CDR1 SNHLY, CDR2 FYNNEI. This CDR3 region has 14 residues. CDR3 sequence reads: CASSATSAYNEQFF. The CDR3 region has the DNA TGTGCCAGCAGTGCGACTAGCGCCTACAATGAGCAGTTCTTC.

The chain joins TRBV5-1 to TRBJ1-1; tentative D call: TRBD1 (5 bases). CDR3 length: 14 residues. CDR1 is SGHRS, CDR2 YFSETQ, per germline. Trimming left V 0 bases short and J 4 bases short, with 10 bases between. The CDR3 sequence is CASSLETGGTEAFF. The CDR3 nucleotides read TGCGCCAGCAGCTTGGAAACGGGGGGCACTGAAGCTTTCTTT.

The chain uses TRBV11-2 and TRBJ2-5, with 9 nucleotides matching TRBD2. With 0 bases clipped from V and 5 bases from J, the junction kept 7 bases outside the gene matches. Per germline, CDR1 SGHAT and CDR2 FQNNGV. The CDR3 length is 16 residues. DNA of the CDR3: TGTGCCAGCAGCTTAGATGGTGCGGGGGGGCACGAGACCCAGTACTTC. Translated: CASSLDGAGGHETQYF. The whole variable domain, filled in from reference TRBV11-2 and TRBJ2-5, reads EAGVAQSPRYKIIEKRQSVAFWCNPISGHATLYWYQQILGQGPKLLIQFQNNGVVDDSQLPKDRFSAERLKGVDSTLKIQPAKLEDSAVYLCASSLDGAGGHETQYFGPGTRLLVL.

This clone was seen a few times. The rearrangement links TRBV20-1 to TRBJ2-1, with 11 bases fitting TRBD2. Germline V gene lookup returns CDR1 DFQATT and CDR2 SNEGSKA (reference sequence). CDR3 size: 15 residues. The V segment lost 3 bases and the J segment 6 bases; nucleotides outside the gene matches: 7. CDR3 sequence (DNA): TGCAGTGCTAGTAAGGCGCTAGCGGGAGGCAATGAGCAGTTCTTC. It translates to CSASKALAGGNEQFF.

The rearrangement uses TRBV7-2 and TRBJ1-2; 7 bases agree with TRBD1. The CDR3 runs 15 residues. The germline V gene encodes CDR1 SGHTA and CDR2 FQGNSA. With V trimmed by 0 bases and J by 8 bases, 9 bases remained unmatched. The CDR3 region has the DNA TGTGCCAGCAGCTTAGCGCGGACAGGCACAGGGGGCTACACCTTC. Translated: CASSLARTGTGGYTF.

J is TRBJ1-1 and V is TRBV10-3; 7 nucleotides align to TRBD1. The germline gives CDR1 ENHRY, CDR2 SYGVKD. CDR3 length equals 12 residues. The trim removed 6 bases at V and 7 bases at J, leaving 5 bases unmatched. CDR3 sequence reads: CAISGTADEAFF. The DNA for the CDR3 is TGTGCCATCAGCGGGACAGCGGATGAAGCTTTCTTT.

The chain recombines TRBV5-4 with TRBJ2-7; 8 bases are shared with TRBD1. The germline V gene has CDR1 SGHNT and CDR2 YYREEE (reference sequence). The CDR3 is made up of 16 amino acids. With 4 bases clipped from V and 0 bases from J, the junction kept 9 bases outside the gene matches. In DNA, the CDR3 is TGTGCCAGCAGCCCGATTTACGGGACAGGCTCCTACGAGCAGTACTTC. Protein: CASSPIYGTGSYEQYF.

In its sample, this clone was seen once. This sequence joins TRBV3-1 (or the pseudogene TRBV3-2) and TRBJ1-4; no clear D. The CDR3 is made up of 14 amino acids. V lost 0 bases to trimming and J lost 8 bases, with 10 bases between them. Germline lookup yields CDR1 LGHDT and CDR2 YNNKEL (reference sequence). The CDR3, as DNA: TGTGCCAGCAGCCAAGAGCGGACTCGAGAAAAACTGTTTTTT. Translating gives CASSQERTREKLFF.

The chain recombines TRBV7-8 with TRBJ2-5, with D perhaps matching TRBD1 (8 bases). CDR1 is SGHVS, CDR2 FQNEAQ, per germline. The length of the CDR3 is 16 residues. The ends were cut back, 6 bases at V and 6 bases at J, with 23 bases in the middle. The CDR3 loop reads CASSLTSTGGVQTQYF. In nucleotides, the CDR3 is TGTGCCAGCAGTTTGACCTCTACAGGGGGGGTACAGACCCAGTACTTC. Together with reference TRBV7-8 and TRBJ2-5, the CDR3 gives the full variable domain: GAGVSQSPRYKVAKRGQDVALRCDPISGHVSLFWYQQALGQGPEFLTYFQNEAQLDKSGLPSDRFFAERPEGSVSTLKIQRTQQEDSAVYLCASSLTSTGGVQTQYFGPGTRLLVL.

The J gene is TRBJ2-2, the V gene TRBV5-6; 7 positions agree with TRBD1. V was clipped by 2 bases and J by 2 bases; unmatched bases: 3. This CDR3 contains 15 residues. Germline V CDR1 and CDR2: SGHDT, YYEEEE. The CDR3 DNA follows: TGTGCCAGCAGCTTAGGACAGGTTAACACCGGGGAGCTGTTTTTT. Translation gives CASSLGQVNTGELFF.

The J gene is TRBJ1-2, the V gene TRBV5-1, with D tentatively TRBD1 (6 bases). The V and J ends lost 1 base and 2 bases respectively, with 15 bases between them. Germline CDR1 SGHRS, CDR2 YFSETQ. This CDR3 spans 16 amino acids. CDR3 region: CASSLYPGHLNYGYTF. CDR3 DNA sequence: TGCGCCAGCAGCTTGTATCCGGGACACCTAAACTATGGCTACACCTTC.

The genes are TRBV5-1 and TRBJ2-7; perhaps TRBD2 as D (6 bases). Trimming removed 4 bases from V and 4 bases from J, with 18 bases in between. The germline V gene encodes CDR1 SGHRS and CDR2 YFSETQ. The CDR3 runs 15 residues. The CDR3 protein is CASSRGPGREYEQYF. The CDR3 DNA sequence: TGCGCCAGCAGCCGGGGTCCAGGGCGGGAATACGAGCAGTACTTC.

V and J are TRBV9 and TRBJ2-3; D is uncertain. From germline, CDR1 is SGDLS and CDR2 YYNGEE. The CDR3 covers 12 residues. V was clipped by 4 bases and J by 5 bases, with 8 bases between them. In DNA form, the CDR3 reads TGTGCCAGCAGCCCCCAGATAGATACGCAGTATTTT. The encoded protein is CASSPQIDTQYF.

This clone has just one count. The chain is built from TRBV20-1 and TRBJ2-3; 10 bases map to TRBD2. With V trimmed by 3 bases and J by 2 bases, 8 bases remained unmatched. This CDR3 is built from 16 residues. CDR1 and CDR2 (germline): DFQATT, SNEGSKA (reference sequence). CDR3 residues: CSASSSSGGPTDTQYF. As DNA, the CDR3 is TGCAGTGCTAGTTCCTCTAGCGGGGGCCCCACAGATACGCAGTATTTT.

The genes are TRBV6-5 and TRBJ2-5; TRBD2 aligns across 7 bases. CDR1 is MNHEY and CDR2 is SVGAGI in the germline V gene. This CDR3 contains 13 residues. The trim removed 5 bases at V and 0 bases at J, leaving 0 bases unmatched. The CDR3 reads CASSLADQETQYF. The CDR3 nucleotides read TGTGCCAGCAGTCTAGCGGACCAAGAGACCCAGTACTTC.

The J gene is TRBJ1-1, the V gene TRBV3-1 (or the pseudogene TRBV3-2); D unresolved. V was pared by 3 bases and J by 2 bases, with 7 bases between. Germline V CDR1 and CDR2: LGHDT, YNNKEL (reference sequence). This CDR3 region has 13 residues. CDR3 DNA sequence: TGTGCCAGCAGCCACCACACCAACACTGAAGCTTTCTTT. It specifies CASSHHTNTEAFF.

The CDR3 region is CASSPGSNQPQHF. The CDR3 DNA is TGTGCCAGCTCACCGGGCAGCAATCAGCCCCAGCATTTT. The chain carries TRBV18 and TRBJ1-5, with D unclear. The CDR3 totals 13 residues. Germline-derived CDR1 and CDR2 are KGHSH and LQKENI. V dropped 3 bases and J dropped 1 base, with 4 bases sitting between them.